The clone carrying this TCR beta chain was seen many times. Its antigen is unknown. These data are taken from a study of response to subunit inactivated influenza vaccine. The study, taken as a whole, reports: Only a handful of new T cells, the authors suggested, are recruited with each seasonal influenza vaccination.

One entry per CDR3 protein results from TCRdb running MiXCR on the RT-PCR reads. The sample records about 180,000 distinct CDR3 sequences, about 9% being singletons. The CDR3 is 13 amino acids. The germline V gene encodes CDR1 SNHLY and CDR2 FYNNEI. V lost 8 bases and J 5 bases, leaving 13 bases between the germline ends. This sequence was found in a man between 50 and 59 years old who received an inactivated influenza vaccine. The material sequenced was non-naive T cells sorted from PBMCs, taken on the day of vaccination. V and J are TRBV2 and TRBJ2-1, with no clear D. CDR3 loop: CASGGFLDNEQFF. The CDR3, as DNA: TGTGCCAGCGGCGGCTTCTTAGACAATGAGCAGTTCTTC.